This T cell receptor beta chain was identified during a study of T cell responses to AZD1222 COVID-19 vaccine. Per germline, CDR1 SNHLY and CDR2 FYNNEI. CDR3 length equals 13 residues. The J segment lost 6 bases and the V segment lost 6 bases, leaving 7 bases of the junction unmatched. Study-wide results and caveats: A mostly white British donor set with more females was recruited, and clonal diversity was possibly underestimated. At baseline, seropositivity was found in only 5 to 7 AZD1222 recipients. Only after the peak T cell response were repertoires sampled. The study found vaccine-associated CD4 TCRs spanning spike, dominant at 160-218 and 743-854.

As for this clone: The antigen is unknown.

Sequenced by immunoSEQ multiplex PCR; TCRdb stores in-frame clones only, minus some. The table has about 97,000 clones, around nine tenths seen once. The sequencing used peripheral blood, collected on day 0 of AZD1222 vaccination. The chain is built from TRBV2 and TRBJ2-7; 8 bases fit TRBD1. This clonotype was sampled from an adult in good health. DNA for the CDR3: TGTGCCAGCAGGGGGACAGGAGTTTCCGAGCAGTACTTC. Its protein is CASRGTGVSEQYF.